This TCR beta chain was identified in a study of T cells expressing NK-cell markers. For each CDR3 protein, TCRdb gives one entry from its re-call of the 5' RACE reads, without DNA. The sample totals approximately 440,000 distinct CDR3 sequences; its top ten clones hold under 1.5%. The sequence derives from a woman between 50 and 59 years old in good health. Input material: blood T cells: a sorted CD56 or NKG2C T cell subset, CD4+ or CD8+ T cells, or bulk PBMC T cells (not recorded which).

The CDR3 spells CASSLMTLRTDTQYF. The J gene is TRBJ2-3, the V gene TRBV5-6. The CDR3 sequence is 15 residues long. Germline assignment: CDR1 SGHDT and CDR2 YYEEEE. Full variable domain (outside the CDR3, taken from reference TRBV5-6 and TRBJ2-3): DAGVTQSPTHLIKTRGQQVTLRCSPKSGHDTVSWYQQALGQGPQFIFQYYEEEERQRGNFPDRFSGHQFPNYSSELNVNALLLGDSALYLCASSLMTLRTDTQYFGPGTRLTVL.